This T cell receptor (beta chain) was identified during a study of cytomegalovirus exposure and HLA in healthy donors. Notes on this clone: Its cognate antigen is unknown.

Study-wide findings and caveats: Follow-up analysis found HLA locus-dependent TCR association rates, highest for DRB1 and lowest for HLA-C.

PCR employed 60 Vbeta and 13 Jbeta primers. Assay: immunoSEQ multiplex PCR; the TCRdb copy retains only in-frame clones and omits some. The table records around 65,000 clones, over 75% of them present only once. V lost 2 bases to trimming and J lost 6 bases, with 8 bases between them. The CDR3 totals 12 residues. Germline values: CDR1 ENHRY, CDR2 SYGVKD. The chain uses TRBV10-3 and TRBJ2-7; TRBD1 is a possible D gene (5 bases). The sequence was collected from a female donor in good health and CMV-seronegative. Specimen: PBMCs. CDR3 amino acids: CAISERQLEQYF. In DNA form, the CDR3 reads TGTGCCATCAGTGAGAGACAGCTCGAGCAGTACTTC.